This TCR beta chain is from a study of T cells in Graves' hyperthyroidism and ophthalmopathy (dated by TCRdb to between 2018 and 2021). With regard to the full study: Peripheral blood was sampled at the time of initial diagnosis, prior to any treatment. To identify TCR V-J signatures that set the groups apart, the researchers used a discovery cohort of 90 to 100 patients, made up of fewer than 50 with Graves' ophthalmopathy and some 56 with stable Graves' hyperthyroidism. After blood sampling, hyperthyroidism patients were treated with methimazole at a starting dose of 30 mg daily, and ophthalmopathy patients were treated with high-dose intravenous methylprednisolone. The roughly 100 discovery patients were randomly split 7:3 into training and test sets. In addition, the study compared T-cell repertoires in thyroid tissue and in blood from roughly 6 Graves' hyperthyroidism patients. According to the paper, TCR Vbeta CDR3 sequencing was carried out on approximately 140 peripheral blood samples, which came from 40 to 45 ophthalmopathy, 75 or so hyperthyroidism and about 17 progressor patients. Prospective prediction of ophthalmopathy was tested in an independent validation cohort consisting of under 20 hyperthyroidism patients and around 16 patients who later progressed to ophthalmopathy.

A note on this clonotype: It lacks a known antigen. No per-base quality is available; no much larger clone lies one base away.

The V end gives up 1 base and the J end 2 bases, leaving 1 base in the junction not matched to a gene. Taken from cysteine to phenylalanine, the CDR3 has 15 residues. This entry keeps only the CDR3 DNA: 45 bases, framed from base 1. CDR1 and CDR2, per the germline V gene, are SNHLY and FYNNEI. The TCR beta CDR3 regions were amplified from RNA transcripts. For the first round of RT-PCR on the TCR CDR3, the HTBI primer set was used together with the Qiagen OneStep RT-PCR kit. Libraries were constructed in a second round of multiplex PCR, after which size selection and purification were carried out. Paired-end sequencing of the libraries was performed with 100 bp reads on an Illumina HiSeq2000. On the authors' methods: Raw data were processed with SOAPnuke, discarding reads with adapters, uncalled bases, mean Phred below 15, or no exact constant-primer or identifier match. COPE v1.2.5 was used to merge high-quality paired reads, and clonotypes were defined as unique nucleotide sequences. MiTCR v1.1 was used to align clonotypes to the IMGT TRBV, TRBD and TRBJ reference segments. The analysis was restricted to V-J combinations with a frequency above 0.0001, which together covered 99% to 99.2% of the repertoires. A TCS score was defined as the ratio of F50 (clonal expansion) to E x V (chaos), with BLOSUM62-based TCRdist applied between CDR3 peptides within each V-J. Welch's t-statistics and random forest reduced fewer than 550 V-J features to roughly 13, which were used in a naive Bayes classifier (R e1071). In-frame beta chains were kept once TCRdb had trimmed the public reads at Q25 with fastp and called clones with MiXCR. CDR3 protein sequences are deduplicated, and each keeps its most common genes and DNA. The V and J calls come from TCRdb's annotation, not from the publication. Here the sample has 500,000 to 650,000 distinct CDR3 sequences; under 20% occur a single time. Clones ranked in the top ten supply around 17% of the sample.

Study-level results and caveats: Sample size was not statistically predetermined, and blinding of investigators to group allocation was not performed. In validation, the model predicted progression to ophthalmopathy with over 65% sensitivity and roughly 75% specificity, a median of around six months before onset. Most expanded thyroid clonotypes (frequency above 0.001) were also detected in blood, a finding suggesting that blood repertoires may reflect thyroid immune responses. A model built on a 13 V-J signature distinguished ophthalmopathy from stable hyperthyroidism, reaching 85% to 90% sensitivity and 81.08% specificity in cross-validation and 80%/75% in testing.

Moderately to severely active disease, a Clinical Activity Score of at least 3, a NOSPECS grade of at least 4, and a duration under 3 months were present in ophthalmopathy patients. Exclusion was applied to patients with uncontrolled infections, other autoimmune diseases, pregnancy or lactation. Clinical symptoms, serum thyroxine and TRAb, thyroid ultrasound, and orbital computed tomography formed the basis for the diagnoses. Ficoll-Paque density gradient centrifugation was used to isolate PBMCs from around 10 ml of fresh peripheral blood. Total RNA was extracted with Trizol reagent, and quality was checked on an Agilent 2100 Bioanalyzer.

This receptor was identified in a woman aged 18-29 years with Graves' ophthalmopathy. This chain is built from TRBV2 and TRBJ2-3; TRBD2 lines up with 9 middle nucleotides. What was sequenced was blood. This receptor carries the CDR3 CASSEGLAVTDTQYF. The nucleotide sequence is TGTGCCAGCAGTGAAGGACTAGCGGTCACAGATACGCAGTATTTT. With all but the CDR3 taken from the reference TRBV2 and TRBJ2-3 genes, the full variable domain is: EPEVTQTPSHQVTQMGQEVILRCVPISNHLYFYWYRQILGQKVEFLVSFYNNEISEKSEIFDDQFSVERPDGSNFTLKIRSTKLEDSAMYFCASSEGLAVTDTQYFGPGTRLTVL.